This section outlines one T cell receptor (beta chain) sequence together with its context. The entry originates in a study of beta chain features in type 1 diabetes. Germline assignment: CDR1 SGHKS and CDR2 YYEKEE (reference sequence). V shed 0 bases and J shed 4 bases, with 14 bases lying between them. This CDR3 spans 16 amino acids. CD4+ naive, central memory, regulatory and stem cell-like memory cells were sorted via CD45RO/CCR7/CD25/CD127/CD95/CD27. Expressed TCRB transcripts got sequenced, as all isolated RNA was reverse transcribed. Sequencing used immunoSEQ multiplex PCR; TCRdb keeps in-frame clones, though not all of them. In the table there are 300,000 to 400,000 clones, roughly 13% of which are singletons.

The sample was naive CD4+ T cells from blood. This sequence joins TRBV5-5 and TRBJ2-1; perhaps TRBD2 as D (7 bases). The sequence was obtained from a man between 18 and 35 years old in good health. In DNA, the CDR3 is TGTGCCAGCAGCTTGGATGCGGGGGCCATATACAATGAGCAGTTCTTC. It is translated as CASSLDAGAIYNEQFF.